This TCR beta chain was obtained from a study of metastatic and nonmetastatic thyroid tumors. Study overall: Repertoires were compared across blood and tumor or nodule tissue from malignant and benign thyroid patients.

Study observations and caveats: Malignant thyroid tumors reportedly exceeded benign nodules significantly in TCR beta diversity, with the difference appearing in blood and tumor.

Ahead of thyroid surgery, no patient had received treatment of any kind. The authors' processing: Built for papillary thyroid cancer, a distant-metastasis classifier drew on CDR3 differences across clinicopathological groups. TCRdb re-processed the PCR reads through MiXCR. TCRdb's processing, not the authors', yielded these V and J calls. The data contain 8,000 to 8,500 clones, about 45% of them singletons. Germline values: CDR1 SGHRS, CDR2 YFSETQ. The ends lost 4 bases at V and 5 bases at J; junction bases unmatched: 7. There are 15 residues in the CDR3. This clone was counted a single time. Its target is unknown.

The rearrangement uses TRBV5-1 and TRBJ2-2; TRBD1 matches 8 bases. The source is a male donor with papillary thyroid cancer or a benign thyroid nodule (not recorded which). Some clones in this sample may be carry-over from other donors' samples. The sequenced material came from tumor tissue. Here the CDR3 DNA reads TGCGCCAGCAGCCTCAGGGGGCTGGGGACCGGGGAGCTGTTTTTT. Translating gives CASSLRGLGTGELFF.